This entry features one T cell receptor beta chain sequence. These data come from a study of cytomegalovirus exposure and HLA in healthy donors. The PCR had 60 Vbeta and 13 Jbeta primers. TCRdb keeps only in-frame clones here, not all; method: immunoSEQ multiplex PCR. The data contain under 150,000 clones, 83% of them singletons. Trimming stripped 0 bases from V and 4 bases from J, with 9 bases between. CDR1 and CDR2 (germline): WNHNN, SYGVQD (reference sequence). CDR3 length equals 14 residues. The genes are TRBV10-1 and TRBJ2-5, with D tentatively TRBD2 (5 bases). The sequence was collected from a girl aged 2 to 9 in good health and CMV-seronegative. Sequenced: PBMCs. This CDR3 reads CASSESDFLETQYF. The DNA of the CDR3 is TGCGCCAGCAGTGAGTCGGACTTTTTAGAGACCCAGTACTTC.